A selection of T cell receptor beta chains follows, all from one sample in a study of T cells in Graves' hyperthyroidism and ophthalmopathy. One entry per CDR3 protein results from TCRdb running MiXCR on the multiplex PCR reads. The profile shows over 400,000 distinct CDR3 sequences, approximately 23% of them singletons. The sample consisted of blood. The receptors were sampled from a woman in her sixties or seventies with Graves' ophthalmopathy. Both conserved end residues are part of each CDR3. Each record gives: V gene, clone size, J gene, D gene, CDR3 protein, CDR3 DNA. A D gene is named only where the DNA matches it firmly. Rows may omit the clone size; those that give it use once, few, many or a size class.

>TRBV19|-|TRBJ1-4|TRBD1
CASTMTGGEKLFF
TGTGCCAGTACTATGACAGGGGGTGAAAAACTGTTTTTT
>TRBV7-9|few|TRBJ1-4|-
CASSPVGAPGEKLFF
TGTGCCAGCAGCCCTGTAGGGGCGCCGGGTGAAAAACTGTTTTTT
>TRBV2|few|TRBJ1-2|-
CASGATMVGLDYGYTF
TGTGCCAGCGGGGCGACAATGGTGGGGCTTGACTATGGCTACACCTTC
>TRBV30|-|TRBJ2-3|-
CAWSYRSSDTQYF
TGTGCCTGGAGTTATCGGAGCTCAGATACGCAGTATTTT
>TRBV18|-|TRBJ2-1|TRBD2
CASSPGLAGSEQFF
TGTGCCAGCTCACCCGGACTAGCGGGATCTGAGCAGTTCTTC
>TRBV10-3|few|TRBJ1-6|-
CAISAGQNNSPLHF
TGTGCCATCAGCGCGGGACAAAACAATTCACCCCTCCACTTT
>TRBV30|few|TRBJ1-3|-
CAWGRGTPSSGNTIYF
TGTGCCTGGGGAAGGGGGACACCGAGCTCTGGAAACACCATATATTTT
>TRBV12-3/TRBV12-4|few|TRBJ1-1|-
CASSLSSRSFF
TGTGCCAGCAGTTTATCTTCCCGGTCTTTCTTT
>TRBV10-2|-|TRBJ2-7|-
CASSESTGPLTYEQYF
TGCGCCAGCAGTGAGTCGACGGGACCACTGACCTACGAGCAGTACTTC
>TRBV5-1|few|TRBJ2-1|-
CASSFRTGYNEQFF
TGCGCCAGCAGCTTCAGGACCGGGTACAATGAGCAGTTCTTC
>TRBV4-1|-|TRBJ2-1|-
CASSQTGTLYNEQFF
TGCGCCAGCAGCCAAACCGGGACACTATACAATGAGCAGTTCTTC
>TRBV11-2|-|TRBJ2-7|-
CASFGPGPDSYEQYF
TGTGCCAGCTTTGGGCCAGGACCAGACTCCTACGAGCAGTACTTC
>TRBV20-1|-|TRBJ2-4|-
CSAREWRGAKNIQYF
TGCAGTGCTAGAGAGTGGCGGGGAGCCAAAAACATTCAGTACTTC
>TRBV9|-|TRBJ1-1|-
CASSPVSVNTEAFF
TGTGCCAGCAGCCCTGTATCCGTGAACACTGAAGCTTTCTTT
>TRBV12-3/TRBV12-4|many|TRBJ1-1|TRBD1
CASSLAGGSKFTEAFF
TGTGCCAGCAGTTTGGCAGGGGGGTCAAAATTCACTGAAGCTTTCTTT
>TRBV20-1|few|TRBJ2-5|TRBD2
CSAGVGGSAETQYF
TGCAGTGCTGGGGTTGGCGGGAGCGCGGAGACCCAGTACTTC
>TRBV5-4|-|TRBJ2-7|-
CASSLYGGSNYEQYF
TGTGCCAGCAGCTTGTACGGGGGTTCCAACTACGAGCAGTACTTC